This TCR beta chain was captured in a study of early T cells in non-severe SARS-CoV-2 infection. Study context: Sequenced bulk RNA came from whole blood that was unsorted, and chains were unpaired. General observations from the study: Anti-spike CD8 responses were favored in VDJdb matching, and private and CD4 specificities were missed.

Germline CDR1 is SGHTA and CDR2 is FQGNSA. With 2 bases removed from V and 4 bases from J, the gap between germline ends came to 16 bases. The CDR3 extends over 16 amino acids. There are many counts of this clonotype. What it binds is not known. Researchers tagged individual cDNA molecules with unique molecular identifiers. TCRdb independently ran MiXCR on the 5' RACE reads; one entry per CDR3 protein. Among about 70,000 distinct CDR3 sequences listed, around an eighth were seen once. The V gene is TRBV7-2, the J gene TRBJ2-3, with a tentative D call TRBD2 (5 bases). The sample taken for sequencing was whole blood. This sequence originates from an adult who was a healthcare worker with PCR-confirmed SARS-CoV-2 infection or an uninfected control (not recorded which). The CDR3 coding sequence is TGTGCCAGCAGCTTAATTAGGAGGCCTGGGTCAGATACGCAGTATTTT. As protein: CASSLIRRPGSDTQYF.